This T cell receptor beta chain comes out of a study of blood T cell repertoires in COVID-19. As for the study in general: Nucleic acid was either cDNA or gDNA, and it came from T cells, B-cell-depleted T cells, or PBMCs.

The ends were cut back, 4 bases at V and 3 bases at J, with 18 bases in the middle. This CDR3 has 17 amino acids. CDR1 MNHEY and CDR2 SMNVEV come from the germline V gene (reference sequence). Per the original methods: By means of reference gene primer amplification, nucleated cell counts were estimated. Repertoires were generated with immunoSEQ multiplex PCR, while TCRdb's copy carries only in-frame clones and drops some. V, J and clone size are those of that table, while D and trimming were read from the DNA. The data show 65,000 to 70,000 clones, approximately 95% seen once. The clonotype comes from a man aged 65 to 79 with active COVID-19. Sequenced material: peripheral blood. The rearrangement joins TRBV27 to TRBJ2-2, with D possibly matching TRBD1 (6 bases). CDR3 nucleotides: TGTGCCAGCAGTTCATCAGGGGTCCCCGCGTACACCGGGGAGCTGTTTTTT. Translating gives CASSSSGVPAYTGELFF.